This TCR beta chain derives from a study of cytomegalovirus exposure and HLA in healthy donors. Study at large: Across a few hundred genotyped donors, 81% landed in the Caucasian-associated ancestry cluster. Findings and limits, study-wide: Listed as cytomegalovirus-associated were 150 or so TCR beta chains.

The PCR was carried out with 60 Vbeta primers and 13 Jbeta primers. The assay was immunoSEQ multiplex PCR, and TCRdb's table has in-frame clones only and misses some. The table records 100,000 to 150,000 clones, roughly 75% of them present only once. As concerns this clone: The antigen remains undetermined.

Germline CDR1 is SGDLS and CDR2 is YYNGEE. V was shortened by 3 bases and J by 3 bases, with 19 bases between the two germline ends. The CDR3 covers 16 residues. This rearrangement joins TRBV9 to TRBJ2-7; the D gene is possibly TRBD2 (5 bases). Sequencing used PBMCs. This clonotype originated in a young man in good health and CMV-seropositive. The CDR3: CASSDSLDSQYYEQYF. In DNA form, the CDR3 reads TGTGCCAGCAGCGACTCGTTGGACTCCCAATACTACGAGCAGTACTTC.